Below are 10 T cell receptor beta chains sequenced from a single sample in a study of early T cells in non-severe SARS-CoV-2 infection. TCRdb independently ran MiXCR on the 5' RACE reads; one entry per CDR3 protein. The table lists some 71,000 distinct CDR3 sequences, about a tenth of them singletons. This specimen consisted of whole blood, obtained at baseline. These receptors all come from an adult who was a healthcare worker with PCR-confirmed SARS-CoV-2 infection or an uninfected control (not recorded which).

There are many counts of this clonotype. The gene calls are TRBV6-2 or TRBV6-3 and TRBJ2-3; D is uncertain. The V end lost 5 bases, the J end lost 4 bases, and 13 bases lay between the germline ends. Germline V gene data show CDR1 as MNHEY and CDR2 as SVGEGT. CDR3 length: 14 amino acids. CDR3 DNA: TGTGCCAGCAGTACGATTATAACGGCAGATACGCAGTATTTT. Its protein is CASSTIITADTQYF.

The rearrangement joins TRBV12-3 or TRBV12-4 to TRBJ2-7; TRBD2 agrees at 12 bases. The CDR3 has 14 residues. Trimming took 5 bases from V and 3 from J; bases not matched to a gene: 2. The CDR3 sequence is CASSTSGRIYEQYF. As DNA, the CDR3 is TGTGCCAGCAGTACTAGCGGGAGGATCTACGAGCAGTACTTC.

This clonotype appeared a few times. The chain is built from TRBV24-1 and TRBJ1-2, with no clear D. The CDR3 loop spans 13 amino acids. V was pared by 5 bases and J by 5 bases, with 11 bases between. Germline assignment: CDR1 KGHDR and CDR2 SFDVKD. The CDR3 reads CATSAEVGYGYTF. The CDR3 DNA follows: TGTGCCACCAGTGCCGAGGTCGGGTATGGCTACACCTTC.

This clonotype was counted only a few times. The rearrangement links TRBV4-2 to TRBJ1-1, with 8 bases aligning to TRBD1. The V segment lost 4 bases and the J segment 11 bases; nucleotides outside the gene matches: 15. The CDR3 totals 15 residues. Germline V CDR1 and CDR2: LGHNA, YNFKEQ. CDR3 loop: CASSPLDRDARWAFF. The CDR3 DNA sequence: TGTGCCAGCAGCCCACTGGACAGGGACGCACGGTGGGCTTTCTTT.

The sample holds a few counts of this clonotype. The rearrangement joins TRBV7-9 to TRBJ2-1, with TRBD2 matching 8 bases. V gave up 6 bases and J gave up 1 base; unmatched junction bases: 5. Germline-derived CDR1 and CDR2 are SEHNR and FQNEAQ (reference sequence). The CDR3 runs 15 residues. CDR3: CASSLAGLSYNEQFF. The CDR3 DNA sequence: TGTGCCAGCAGTCTAGCGGGCCTTTCCTACAATGAGCAGTTCTTC. Full variable domain (outside the CDR3, taken from reference TRBV7-9 and TRBJ2-1): DTGVSQNPRHKITKRGQNVTFRCDPISEHNRLYWYRQTLGQGPEFLTYFQNEAQLEKSRLLSDRFSAERPKGSFSTLEIQRTEQGDSAMYLCASSLAGLSYNEQFFGPGTRLTVL.

The rearrangement links TRBV10-3 to TRBJ2-1, with TRBD1 as a possible D gene (5 bases). The germline gives CDR1 ENHRY, CDR2 SYGVKD. The CDR3 consists of 12 residues. Trimming pared 8 bases from V and 8 bases from J, leaving 13 bases between. The CDR3 DNA is TGTGCCATCGTTGGGGCGGACGATGAGCAGTTCTTC. Encoded protein: CAIVGADDEQFF.

Many counts were recorded for this clonotype. The J gene is TRBJ2-7, the V gene TRBV28; 11 bases line up with TRBD1. The ends lost 8 bases at V and 7 bases at J; junction bases unmatched: 7. In germline, CDR1 is MDHEN, CDR2 SYDVKM. The CDR3 spans 13 residues. CDR3 residues: CASRGQGAIEQYF. The CDR3 DNA follows: TGTGCCAGCCGTGGACAGGGGGCAATTGAGCAGTACTTC.

This clonotype was observed at least ten times. The chain employs TRBV15 and TRBJ2-7, with D uncertain. This CDR3 contains 16 residues. V was trimmed by 8 bases and J by 0 bases, leaving 20 bases between them. Germline values: CDR1 LNHNV, CDR2 YYDKDF (reference sequence). In nucleotides, the CDR3 is TGTGCCACCCAGCAGGAAATCGGCCTCGGCTCCTACGAGCAGTACTTC. Protein: CATQQEIGLGSYEQYF.

This clonotype was seen a few times. The V gene is TRBV6-5, the J gene TRBJ2-2; tentative D call: TRBD1 (6 bases). The length of the CDR3 is 18 residues. V dropped 4 bases and J dropped 2 bases, with 20 bases sitting between them. Germline CDR1 and CDR2: MNHEY and SVGAGI. CDR3 nucleotide sequence: TGTGCCAGCAGTTGGGCCCAACCGGGACAAACAAACACCGGGGAGCTGTTTTTT. This translates into CASSWAQPGQTNTGELFF.

This clonotype was recorded a few times. This chain joins TRBV7-9 and TRBJ2-5; D uncertain. Germline V gives CDR1 SEHNR, CDR2 FQNEAQ (reference sequence). Deletions cut 1 base from V and 2 bases from J, with 8 bases between. The CDR3 runs to 14 residues. CDR3 loop: CASSLEGLQETQYF. The CDR3 coding sequence is TGTGCCAGCAGCTTAGAAGGGCTACAAGAGACCCAGTACTTC.